A single TCR beta chain is shown here with its context. This clone was counted between two and nine times. It has no known antigen specificity. Base qualities were left out, and no much larger clone turns up one base away. This sample is drawn from a study of blood T cell repertoires in COVID-19 (dated by TCRdb to 2020 to 2022). Background on the whole study: Samples from collaborators originated in the United States, Italy and Spain and spanned both the acute and convalescent phases of COVID-19. The material from the prospective study consisted of cDNA or gDNA derived from T cells, B-cell-depleted T cells, or PBMCs. The dataset comprised deeply sampled blood TCRbeta repertoires from subjects exposed to, actively infected with, or recovered from COVID-19. The repertoires were released in a freely available public database meant as a resource for research on the immune response to SARS-CoV-2. Samples came from the ongoing ImmuneRACE study (first 160 participants) plus 1,254 subjects from 6 global collaborators. Nearly every sample came with metadata listing a de-identified subject ID, COVID-19 status, age in years and sex. Where available, HLA class I and class II types were obtained from metadata supplied by the sample provider rather than from assay-based typing. Broad study findings and their caveats: The amount of clinical and demographic metadata varied by source and participant and was provided uncurated.

V ends up 4 bases short and J 7 bases short, with an unmatched junction base count of 5. Taken from cysteine to phenylalanine, the CDR3 has 14 residues. CDR3 DNA only is kept here, 42 bases in frame from base 1. Via the germline V gene, CDR1 is SGHRS and CDR2 YFSETQ. TCRbeta CDR3 regions were amplified from genomic DNA using the immunoSEQ Assay, a bias-controlled multiplex PCR. As for the authors' bioinformatics: The number of nucleated cells in each sample was estimated by amplification of reference gene primers within the assay. Sequence reads were collapsed and filtered to measure the absolute abundance of every unique TCRbeta CDR3 rearrangement. Productive Simpson clonality was computed per sample as the square root of Simpson's diversity index over productive rearrangements. TCRdb took this table from immuneACCESS and kept in-frame rearrangements with V and J called. Such tables lack part of the clones; where checked against another copy, unresolved V genes explain under half of the gap, and the rest is unexplained. The D gene and trimming were derived from the DNA, and the V and J assignments and clone size from that table. The table for this sample lists 200,000 to 250,000 clones; 82% of them were counted only once. Around 3.5% of the sample lies in the top ten.

The collaborating institutions used their own protocols to collect whole blood in K2EDTA tubes. Collaborator samples were shipped for TCRbeta analysis as frozen whole blood, isolated PBMCs, or DNA extracted from either sample type. This clonotype originated in a woman older than 75 with acute or convalescent COVID-19. The chain is encoded by TRBV5-1 joined to TRBJ2-1; TRBD1 agrees with 10 junctional bases. The specimen sequenced was peripheral blood. The CDR3 protein: CASSETGGLNEQFF. Here is the DNA: TGCGCCAGCAGCGAGACAGGGGGCTTGAATGAGCAGTTCTTC.